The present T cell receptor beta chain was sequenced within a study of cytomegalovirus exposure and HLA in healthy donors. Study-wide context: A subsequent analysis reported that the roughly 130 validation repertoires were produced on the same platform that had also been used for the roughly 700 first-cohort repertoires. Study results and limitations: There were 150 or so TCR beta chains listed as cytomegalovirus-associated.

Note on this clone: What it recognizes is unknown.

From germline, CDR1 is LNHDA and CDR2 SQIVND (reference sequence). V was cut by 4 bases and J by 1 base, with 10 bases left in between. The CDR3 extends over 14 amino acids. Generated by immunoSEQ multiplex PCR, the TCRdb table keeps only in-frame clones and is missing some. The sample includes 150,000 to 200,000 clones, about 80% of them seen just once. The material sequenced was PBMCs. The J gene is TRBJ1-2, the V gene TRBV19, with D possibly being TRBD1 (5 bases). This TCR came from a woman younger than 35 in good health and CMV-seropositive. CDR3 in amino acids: CASSTSGINYGYTF. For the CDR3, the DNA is TGTGCCAGTAGTACCTCAGGGATTAACTATGGCTACACCTTC.